Listed below are T cell receptor beta chains from one sample, sequenced in a study of T cell responses to AZD1222 COVID-19 vaccine. The method was immunoSEQ multiplex PCR; TCRdb's version includes in-frame clones alone and lacks a portion of them. The sample has roughly 110,000 clones; roughly 90% are singletons. Sequenced here: peripheral blood, sampled on day 0 of AZD1222 vaccination. The receptor source for this set is an adult in good health. CDR3s include the opening cysteine and the closing phenylalanine or tryptophan. The order of the fields is V gene, D gene, J gene, clone size, CDR3 DNA, CDR3 protein. D genes are given only for firm matches. The size field is filled for only some rows; it gives once, few, many or a size class.

v_call: TRBV6-2/TRBV6-3; d_call: TRBD1; j_call: TRBJ1-1; clone_size: -; cdr3_nt: TGTGCCAGCAGTTATAGTCGGACAGGAATGAACACTGAAGCTTTCTTT; cdr3_aa: CASSYSRTGMNTEAFF
v_call: TRBV6-2/TRBV6-3; d_call: -; j_call: TRBJ2-5; clone_size: -; cdr3_nt: TGTGCCAGCAGTTACTGGGGGGCTGGAGAGACCCAGTACTTC; cdr3_aa: CASSYWGAGETQYF
v_call: TRBV12-3/TRBV12-4; d_call: TRBD1; j_call: TRBJ1-4; clone_size: once; cdr3_nt: TGTGCCAGCAGTTTGACAGGGAGTGAAAAACTGTTTTTT; cdr3_aa: CASSLTGSEKLFF
v_call: TRBV5-4; d_call: TRBD1; j_call: TRBJ2-7; clone_size: -; cdr3_nt: TGTGCCAGCAGCTTCCGGACAGGATCCTACGAGCAGTACTTC; cdr3_aa: CASSFRTGSYEQYF
v_call: TRBV23-1; d_call: TRBD1; j_call: TRBJ1-1; clone_size: -; cdr3_nt: TGCGCCAGCAGTCAATCAGGCCAGGGGGAAGTCTTAGCTTTCTTT; cdr3_aa: CASSQSGQGEVLAFF
v_call: TRBV6-1; d_call: -; j_call: TRBJ2-7; clone_size: -; cdr3_nt: TGTGCCAGCAGTGAGGGCGCTGGGCAGTACTTC; cdr3_aa: CASSEGAGQYF
v_call: TRBV6-5; d_call: TRBD1; j_call: TRBJ1-3; clone_size: -; cdr3_nt: TGTGCCAGCAGTTACTCGGACAGGGGAGGCGGAAACACCATATATTTT; cdr3_aa: CASSYSDRGGGNTIYF
v_call: TRBV19; d_call: -; j_call: TRBJ2-7; clone_size: -; cdr3_nt: TGTGCCAGTAGTCGCAGGAGTTGGGGTAAGGGTGACGAGCAGTACTTC; cdr3_aa: CASSRRSWGKGDEQYF
v_call: TRBV30; d_call: -; j_call: TRBJ2-7; clone_size: once; cdr3_nt: TGTGCCTGGAGTGTTAGCTACGAGCAGTACTTC; cdr3_aa: CAWSVSYEQYF
v_call: TRBV6-2/TRBV6-3; d_call: TRBD1; j_call: TRBJ1-2; clone_size: -; cdr3_nt: TGTGCCAGCAGTTCCAGACAGGGGGCTTGGGATGGCTACACCTTC; cdr3_aa: CASSSRQGAWDGYTF
v_call: TRBV19; d_call: TRBD2; j_call: TRBJ2-7; clone_size: -; cdr3_nt: TGTGCCAGTAGTATCACGGGGGGGCAGGGACCGTACGAGCAGTACTTC; cdr3_aa: CASSITGGQGPYEQYF
v_call: TRBV5-4; d_call: -; j_call: TRBJ1-1; clone_size: -; cdr3_nt: TGTGCCAGCTCAACGGAGAACACTGAAGCTTTCTTT; cdr3_aa: CASSTENTEAFF
v_call: TRBV12-5; d_call: TRBD2; j_call: TRBJ2-3; clone_size: -; cdr3_nt: TGTGCTAGTGGTTTGGTGCTAGCGGGGGGGCGGAATACGCAGTATTTT; cdr3_aa: CASGLVLAGGRNTQYF
v_call: TRBV24-1; d_call: TRBD1; j_call: TRBJ1-1; clone_size: -; cdr3_nt: TGTGCCACCGCCGCTCCGGGACAGGGAGGAACTGAAGCTTTCTTT; cdr3_aa: CATAAPGQGGTEAFF
v_call: TRBV6-5; d_call: -; j_call: TRBJ2-7; clone_size: -; cdr3_nt: TGTGCCAGCACCCTATTTACATACGAGCAGTACTTC; cdr3_aa: CASTLFTYEQYF
v_call: TRBV27; d_call: -; j_call: TRBJ1-4; clone_size: -; cdr3_nt: TGTGCCAGCAGTTTATGGGGGGACTCTAATGAAAAACTGTTTTTT; cdr3_aa: CASSLWGDSNEKLFF
v_call: TRBV24-1; d_call: -; j_call: TRBJ1-5; clone_size: -; cdr3_nt: TGTGCCACCAGTGATGTGGACGGCTTCAATCAGCCCCAGCATTTT; cdr3_aa: CATSDVDGFNQPQHF
v_call: TRBV11-2; d_call: TRBD1; j_call: TRBJ1-1; clone_size: -; cdr3_nt: TGTGCCAGCAGCTTATCTGGGACAGCCGAAGCTTTCTTT; cdr3_aa: CASSLSGTAEAFF
v_call: TRBV5-1; d_call: -; j_call: TRBJ1-4; clone_size: -; cdr3_nt: TGCGCCAGCAGCCGGGGGGACGGTAATGAAAAACTGTTTTTT; cdr3_aa: CASSRGDGNEKLFF
v_call: TRBV7-8; d_call: -; j_call: TRBJ1-3; clone_size: once; cdr3_nt: TGTGCCAGCAGCCGGTCCATGACCCTTGGAAACACCATATATTTT; cdr3_aa: CASSRSMTLGNTIYF
v_call: TRBV11-2; d_call: -; j_call: TRBJ2-5; clone_size: once; cdr3_nt: TGTGCCAGCACCAACTTGGGCAGGGGTTGGGAGACCCAGTACTTC; cdr3_aa: CASTNLGRGWETQYF
v_call: TRBV7-3; d_call: -; j_call: TRBJ2-2; clone_size: -; cdr3_nt: TGTGCCAGCGGCTTAAGGGGGAGCTTAACCGGGGAGCTGTTTTTT; cdr3_aa: CASGLRGSLTGELFF
v_call: TRBV6-5; d_call: TRBD1; j_call: TRBJ2-7; clone_size: -; cdr3_nt: TGTGCCAGCAGTAGGACAGGGGGAAACTACGAGCAGTACTTC; cdr3_aa: CASSRTGGNYEQYF
v_call: TRBV6-2/TRBV6-3; d_call: TRBD1; j_call: TRBJ1-1; clone_size: -; cdr3_nt: TGTGCCAGCAGTCCCGACAGGGGAAACACTGAAGCTTTCTTT; cdr3_aa: CASSPDRGNTEAFF
v_call: TRBV6-5; d_call: -; j_call: TRBJ2-3; clone_size: once; cdr3_nt: TGTGCCAGCAGTCCTTGGACGACTAGCACAGATACGCAGTATTTT; cdr3_aa: CASSPWTTSTDTQYF
v_call: TRBV3-1/TRBV3-2; d_call: TRBD1; j_call: TRBJ2-7; clone_size: -; cdr3_nt: TGTGCCAGCAGCCACGGGACAGGGTACGAGCAGTACTTC; cdr3_aa: CASSHGTGYEQYF
v_call: TRBV19; d_call: -; j_call: TRBJ1-3; clone_size: -; cdr3_nt: TGTGCCAGTAGTATAAAGTTGGGCAGGGGACTCTCTGGAAACACCATATATTTT; cdr3_aa: CASSIKLGRGLSGNTIYF
v_call: TRBV4-2; d_call: -; j_call: TRBJ2-2; clone_size: -; cdr3_nt: TGTGCCAGCAGCGCACAGGGAGTCAGGCTGTTTTTT; cdr3_aa: CASSAQGVRLFF
v_call: TRBV7-2; d_call: -; j_call: TRBJ1-6; clone_size: -; cdr3_nt: TGTGCCAGCAGCGCAGAGTCCTATAATTCACCCCTCCACTTT; cdr3_aa: CASSAESYNSPLHF
v_call: TRBV30; d_call: -; j_call: TRBJ1-5; clone_size: -; cdr3_nt: TGTGCCTGGAGTGCCCCCAGGACTGACTATCAGCCCCAGCATTTT; cdr3_aa: CAWSAPRTDYQPQHF
v_call: TRBV7-2; d_call: -; j_call: TRBJ2-3; clone_size: -; cdr3_nt: TGTGCCAGCAGCTTAGATCAAAAAGATACGCAGTATTTT; cdr3_aa: CASSLDQKDTQYF
v_call: TRBV5-1; d_call: TRBD1; j_call: TRBJ1-1; clone_size: -; cdr3_nt: TGCGCCAGCAGCCCCGGACAGGGGAACACTGAAGCTTTCTTT; cdr3_aa: CASSPGQGNTEAFF
v_call: TRBV10-2; d_call: -; j_call: TRBJ1-2; clone_size: -; cdr3_nt: TGCGCCAGCAGTGAGGGCAGGGCCTATGGCTACACCTTC; cdr3_aa: CASSEGRAYGYTF
v_call: TRBV6-4; d_call: TRBD2; j_call: TRBJ2-3; clone_size: few; cdr3_nt: TGTGCCAGCAGTTCCAGCGGGGGAGAGGCAGATACGCAGTATTTT; cdr3_aa: CASSSSGGEADTQYF
v_call: TRBV5-1; d_call: -; j_call: TRBJ2-1; clone_size: -; cdr3_nt: TGCGCCAGCAGGAGTAGCTCCTACAATGAGCAGTTCTTC; cdr3_aa: CASRSSSYNEQFF
v_call: TRBV4-1; d_call: -; j_call: TRBJ1-6; clone_size: -; cdr3_nt: TGCGCCAGCAGGGACAGCGACATCCCTAATTCACCCCTCCACTTT; cdr3_aa: CASRDSDIPNSPLHF
v_call: TRBV7-2; d_call: -; j_call: TRBJ1-1; clone_size: -; cdr3_nt: TGTGCCAGCAGCCAAATGCAGGGGTGGACTGAAGCTTTCTTT; cdr3_aa: CASSQMQGWTEAFF
v_call: TRBV6-4; d_call: TRBD2; j_call: TRBJ2-1; clone_size: -; cdr3_nt: TGTGCCAGCAGTGACTCTAGCGGGGGGGCCCCTAGGAATGAGCAGTTCTTC; cdr3_aa: CASSDSSGGAPRNEQFF
v_call: TRBV14; d_call: -; j_call: TRBJ1-4; clone_size: -; cdr3_nt: TGTGCCAGCAGCCAGCTTACAGGGTACGAAAAACTGTTTTTT; cdr3_aa: CASSQLTGYEKLFF
v_call: TRBV4-1; d_call: -; j_call: TRBJ2-3; clone_size: -; cdr3_nt: TGCGCCAGCAGCCAAGATGTAGGGGGAACTAGCACAGATACGCAGTATTTT; cdr3_aa: CASSQDVGGTSTDTQYF
v_call: TRBV4-1; d_call: -; j_call: TRBJ2-1; clone_size: -; cdr3_nt: TGCGCCAGCAGCCAACAGGGATACTCCTACAATGAGCAGTTCTTC; cdr3_aa: CASSQQGYSYNEQFF
v_call: TRBV12-3/TRBV12-4; d_call: -; j_call: TRBJ2-3; clone_size: -; cdr3_nt: TGTGCCAGCAGAAAGGGAGGCACAGATACGCAGTATTTT; cdr3_aa: CASRKGGTDTQYF
v_call: TRBV7-9; d_call: TRBD1; j_call: TRBJ1-2; clone_size: -; cdr3_nt: TGTGCCAGCAGCCCACAGGGGAAAGGCTACACCTTC; cdr3_aa: CASSPQGKGYTF
v_call: TRBV5-1; d_call: -; j_call: TRBJ2-7; clone_size: -; cdr3_nt: TGCGCCAGCAGCTACGAACAGGGCCTTGGGGCCTACGAGCAGTACTTC; cdr3_aa: CASSYEQGLGAYEQYF
v_call: TRBV7-2; d_call: -; j_call: TRBJ1-6; clone_size: -; cdr3_nt: TGTGCCAGCAGCCCAACCGGGCCGCGGAGTTCACCCCTCCACTTT; cdr3_aa: CASSPTGPRSSPLHF
v_call: TRBV4-3; d_call: -; j_call: TRBJ2-2; clone_size: -; cdr3_nt: TGCGCCAGCAGCTCCGGGCAGGCCTTAGCGGTCAACACCGGGGAGCTGTTTTTT; cdr3_aa: CASSSGQALAVNTGELFF
v_call: TRBV12-3/TRBV12-4; d_call: -; j_call: TRBJ1-2; clone_size: once; cdr3_nt: TGTGCCAGCAGTCGTGGCTATGGCTACACCTTC; cdr3_aa: CASSRGYGYTF
v_call: TRBV19; d_call: -; j_call: TRBJ1-6; clone_size: -; cdr3_nt: TGTGCCAGTAATAGGGATAATCGCGGTTCACCCCTCCACTTT; cdr3_aa: CASNRDNRGSPLHF